This passage covers 30 T cell receptor beta chains from one sample sequenced in a study of blood T cell repertoires in COVID-19. The table came from immunoSEQ multiplex PCR; TCRdb's copy has only in-frame clones and leaves some out. The top ten hold 14% of the sample, which has 85,000 to 120,000 clones, more than 80% seen once. Sequencing input: peripheral blood. The receptors shown here come from a woman aged 55-69 years with acute or convalescent COVID-19.

This chain uses TRBV11-2 with TRBJ2-3; D might be TRBD2 (5 bases). The CDR3 totals 16 residues. V lost 0 bases and J 4 bases, leaving 14 bases between the germline ends. The V gene's germline CDR1 is SGHAT and CDR2 FQNNGV. CDR3 sequence: CASSLDSDPAADTQYF. CDR3 coding DNA: TGTGCCAGCAGCTTAGATAGTGACCCAGCGGCAGATACGCAGTATTTT. Full variable domain (rest looked up from reference TRBV11-2 and TRBJ2-3): EAGVAQSPRYKIIEKRQSVAFWCNPISGHATLYWYQQILGQGPKLLIQFQNNGVVDDSQLPKDRFSAERLKGVDSTLKIQPAKLEDSAVYLCASSLDSDPAADTQYFGPGTRLTVL.

The chain carries TRBV11-2 and TRBJ1-1, with D perhaps matching TRBD1 (5 bases). Germline V lookup: CDR1 SGHAT, CDR2 FQNNGV. This CDR3 contains 14 residues. V shed 3 bases and J shed 5 bases, with 13 bases lying between them. CDR3 DNA: TGTGCCAGCAGCTTGAACAGGCCAGGGACTGAAGCTTTCTTT. The encoded protein is CASSLNRPGTEAFF.

This chain joins TRBV6-4 and TRBJ2-3; 14 bases map to TRBD2. The CDR3 runs to 15 residues. Trimming removed 5 bases from V and 7 bases from J; junction bases left unmatched: 5. CDR1 is MRHNA, CDR2 SNTAGT, per germline. The CDR3 is CASSRLAGGQNTQYF. CDR3 bases: TGTGCCAGCAGTAGACTAGCGGGAGGGCAAAATACGCAGTATTTT.

The chain carries TRBV5-1 and TRBJ1-1; the D gene is possibly TRBD1 (5 bases). This CDR3 has 16 amino acids. Trimming left V 0 bases short and J 1 base short, with 13 bases between. Germline CDR1 and CDR2: SGHRS and YFSETQ. The CDR3 region has the DNA TGCGCCAGCAGCTTGGCCTTGACAGTTTCGAACACTGAAGCTTTCTTT. This gives the protein CASSLALTVSNTEAFF.

The chain carries TRBV5-6 and TRBJ2-7; TRBD2 agrees at 16 bases. The CDR3 covers 18 residues. J gave up 5 bases and V 6 bases, and 14 bases lay outside the gene matches. Germline CDR1 reads SGHDT; CDR2 reads YYEEEE. The DNA of the CDR3 is TGTGCCAGCAACAGATTGGGACTAGCGGGAGGGCCCGGCGACGAGCAGTACTTC. Its protein is CASNRLGLAGGPGDEQYF.

The chain employs TRBV5-1 and TRBJ1-2; tentative D call: TRBD1 (6 bases). CDR3 length equals 15 residues. The germline CDR1 and CDR2 sequences are SGHRS and YFSETQ. Trimming removed 2 bases at V and 6 bases at J, with 17 bases between. CDR3 amino acids: CASSLPRVEGDGYTF. CDR3 bases: TGCGCCAGCAGCTTACCGCGGGTCGAGGGGGATGGCTACACCTTC.

In DNA form, the CDR3 reads TGCGCCAGCAGCTCACCTGATGTTAGTGACTATGGCTACACCTTC. This gives the protein CASSSPDVSDYGYTF. This chain joins TRBV5-1 and TRBJ1-2; the D is unclear. Germline V lookup: CDR1 SGHRS, CDR2 YFSETQ. Trimming left V 3 bases short and J 3 bases short, with 15 bases between. The CDR3 length is 15 residues.

The chain employs TRBV5-1 and TRBJ2-7; 9 bases are shared with TRBD1. CDR1 SGHRS and CDR2 YFSETQ come from the germline V gene. The CDR3 has 14 amino acids. V lost 4 bases to trimming and J lost 5 bases; unmatched junction nucleotides: 7. In DNA, the CDR3 is TGCGCCAGCAGCCAGCGGGACAGGGCTAACGAGCAGTACTTC. It translates to CASSQRDRANEQYF.

The CDR3 region has the DNA TGTGCCAGCAGCCAGGCTACAGGGGTTATCTACAATGAGCAGTTCTTC. The encoded protein is CASSQATGVIYNEQFF. V is TRBV14 and J is TRBJ2-1; 7 bases are shared with TRBD1. Germline V gene lookup returns CDR1 SGHDN and CDR2 FVKESK. J lost 3 bases, V lost 3 bases, and 8 bases had no gene match. There are 16 residues in the CDR3.

V usage is TRBV10-1 and J usage is TRBJ2-1; 8 bases align to TRBD2. The CDR3 has 17 amino acids. The germline V gene encodes CDR1 WNHNN and CDR2 SYGVQD (reference sequence). V trimming: 5 bases; J trimming: 8 bases; junction bases outside the gene matches: 17. The CDR3 sequence is CASSSGGVPRRLDEQFF. CDR3 in DNA: TGCGCCAGCAGTTCCGGGGGGGTACCTAGGAGGCTTGATGAGCAGTTCTTC.

This sequence joins TRBV12-3 or TRBV12-4 and TRBJ2-1; 9 bases line up with TRBD1. After removal of 9 bases from V and 6 bases from J, the junction contained 6 bases not matched to a gene. The CDR3 runs to 13 residues. CDR3 protein: CASMTGGGNEQFF. The DNA for the CDR3 is TGTGCCAGTATGACAGGGGGTGGCAATGAGCAGTTCTTC.

The gene calls are TRBV5-1 and TRBJ1-3, with TRBD1 matching over 8 bases. This CDR3 is built from 18 residues. V gave up 0 bases and J gave up 2 bases; unmatched junction bases: 10. Germline values: CDR1 SGHRS, CDR2 YFSETQ. CDR3 sequence reads: CASSLAASGQVAGNTIYF. CDR3 coding DNA: TGCGCCAGCAGCTTGGCGGCTTCGGGACAGGTTGCTGGAAACACCATATATTTT.

The V gene is TRBV12-3 or TRBV12-4, the J gene TRBJ2-7; a possible D gene is TRBD1 (5 bases). Trimming left V 2 bases short and J 5 bases short, with 10 bases between. This CDR3 is built from 13 residues. In DNA form, the CDR3 reads TGTGCCAGCAGTTTATCCCAGGGTCACGAGCAGTACTTC. This encodes CASSLSQGHEQYF.

The chain carries TRBV6-5 and TRBJ2-1, with 8 bases matching TRBD2. V lost 5 bases and J lost 10; bases outside the gene matches: 13. The V gene's germline CDR1 is MNHEY and CDR2 SVGAGI. The CDR3 is 15 residues long. The CDR3 protein is CASSPTGTSNGEQFF. The CDR3 bases are TGTGCCAGCAGTCCGACCGGGACTAGTAATGGGGAGCAGTTCTTC.

This sequence joins TRBV19 and TRBJ1-3; D remains unclear. Trimming stripped 4 bases from V and 0 bases from J, with 7 bases between. The CDR3 runs to 14 residues. Germline CDR1 reads LNHDA; CDR2 reads SQIVND (reference sequence). CDR3 region: CASSTQASGNTIYF. Here the CDR3 DNA reads TGTGCCAGTAGTACCCAGGCCTCTGGAAACACCATATATTTT.

The chain recombines TRBV18 with TRBJ1-6; TRBD1 is a possible D gene (5 bases). The CDR3 length is 18 residues. The V and J ends lost 2 bases and 6 bases respectively, with 20 bases between them. Germline V CDR1 and CDR2: KGHSH, LQKENI. CDR3 residues: CASSPSFGGQSFNSPLHF. Written as DNA, the CDR3 is TGTGCCAGCTCACCATCCTTCGGGGGTCAGAGTTTTAATTCACCCCTCCACTTT.

This rearrangement joins TRBV2 to TRBJ2-7, with TRBD1 matching 8 bases. The CDR3 consists of 13 residues. Germline V lookup: CDR1 SNHLY, CDR2 FYNNEI. With V trimmed by 7 bases and J by 3 bases, 5 bases remained unmatched. DNA for the CDR3: TGTGCCAGCATTCGGACAGGGAACTACGAGCAGTACTTC. As protein: CASIRTGNYEQYF.

The J gene is TRBJ2-3, the V gene TRBV24-1; D ambiguous. V dropped 9 bases and J dropped 6 bases, with 12 bases sitting between them. CDR3 size: 12 residues. Germline V gives CDR1 KGHDR, CDR2 SFDVKD. The CDR3 region has the DNA TGTGCCACCGGGCCTCCCTGGGATACGCAGTATTTT. Translated: CATGPPWDTQYF.

The chain is built from TRBV2 and TRBJ2-2, with 8 bases identical to TRBD1. Germline V CDR1 and CDR2: SNHLY, FYNNEI. The length of the CDR3 is 15 residues. V shed 6 bases and J 6 bases; nucleotides not matched to a gene: 9. CDR3 in DNA: TGTGCCAGCAGCTCGACAGGGGAGAGGGCCGGGGAGCTGTTTTTT. Its protein is CASSSTGERAGELFF.

The gene calls are TRBV15 and TRBJ2-7; D gene ambiguous. Trimming cost V 4 bases and J 2 bases, with 12 bases left between them. Germline values: CDR1 LNHNV, CDR2 YYDKDF (reference sequence). The CDR3 consists of 14 residues. The CDR3 is CATSTRLEPYEQYF. CDR3 bases: TGTGCCACCAGCACTCGACTCGAGCCCTACGAGCAGTACTTC.

The chain combines TRBV5-1 with TRBJ2-3; no firm D call. Trimming took 0 bases from V and 5 from J, leaving 10 bases between them. There are 14 residues in the CDR3. Looked up from germline, CDR1 is SGHRS and CDR2 is YFSETQ. The CDR3 protein is CASSLADTLDTQYF. The DNA for the CDR3 is TGCGCCAGCAGCTTGGCAGACACGTTAGATACGCAGTATTTT.

V and J are TRBV15 and TRBJ1-5, with D hard to call. This CDR3 comprises 14 residues. Between the trimmed V and J ends, which lost 0 bases and 2 bases, there was a span of 5 bases. Per the germline V gene, CDR1 is LNHNV and CDR2 is YYDKDF (reference sequence). CDR3 residues: CATSRDPGNQPQHF. In nucleotides, the CDR3 is TGTGCCACCAGCAGAGATCCTGGCAATCAGCCCCAGCATTTT. The complete variable domain, with remaining parts taken from reference TRBV15 and TRBJ1-5, reads DAMVIQNPRYQVTQFGKPVTLSCSQTLNHNVMYWYQQKSSQAPKLLFHYYDKDFNNEADTPDNFQSRRPNTSFCFLDIRSPGLGDTAMYLCATSRDPGNQPQHFGDGTRLSIL.

The CDR3 sequence: CASSLTFSSGPVEQYF. CDR3 nucleotide sequence: TGTGCCAGCAGCTTAACCTTCTCAAGCGGCCCGGTCGAGCAGTACTTC. The gene calls are TRBV7-2 and TRBJ2-7; a possible D gene is TRBD2 (5 bases). CDR3 length: 16 residues. V was trimmed by 2 bases and J by 6 bases, leaving 20 bases between them. The V gene's germline CDR1 is SGHTA and CDR2 FQGNSA.

V and J are TRBV25-1 and TRBJ2-1; D is ambiguous. This CDR3 comprises 17 residues. Trimming shortened V by 1 base and J by 2 bases, and 15 bases separated the two germline ends. Germline lookup yields CDR1 MGHDK and CDR2 SYGVNS. The CDR3 region is CASSESDIGGAYNEQFF. For the CDR3, the DNA is TGTGCCAGCAGTGAATCGGATATCGGCGGCGCCTACAATGAGCAGTTCTTC.

V gene TRBV7-3 combines with J gene TRBJ2-2, with a weak D call TRBD2 (5 bases). Germline V gives CDR1 SGHTA, CDR2 FQGTGA. The CDR3 loop spans 16 amino acids. The V gene lost 2 bases and the J gene lost 0 bases, with 10 bases spanning the gap. The CDR3 nucleotides read TGTGCCAGCAGCTTAGTTCCTAGCTCGAACACCGGGGAGCTGTTTTTT. Amino acid sequence: CASSLVPSSNTGELFF. Filled out from reference TRBV7-3 and TRBJ2-2, the complete variable domain reads GAGVSQTPSNKVTEKGKYVELRCDPISGHTALYWYRQSLGQGPEFLIYFQGTGAADDSGLPNDRFFAVRPEGSVSTLKIQRTERGDSAVYLCASSLVPSSNTGELFFGEGSRLTVL.

This chain uses TRBV5-1 with TRBJ2-5; 7 bases line up with TRBD2. The CDR3 is 14 residues long. With V trimmed by 4 bases and J by 7 bases, 10 bases remained unmatched. The germline CDR1 and CDR2 sequences are SGHRS and YFSETQ. The CDR3 loop is CASSDGTISRTQYF. DNA for the CDR3: TGCGCCAGCAGCGACGGGACTATCTCTCGGACCCAGTACTTC.

V and J are TRBV2 and TRBJ2-4, with D maybe TRBD1 (5 bases). Looked up from germline, CDR1 is SNHLY and CDR2 is FYNNEI. V was clipped by 3 bases and J by 7 bases, with 16 bases between them. The length of the CDR3 is 15 residues. The CDR3 DNA reads TGTGCCAGCAGTGAGCTTGTCCCAGGGAAGAACATTCAGTACTTC. Its protein is CASSELVPGKNIQYF.

This chain uses TRBV30 with TRBJ1-2; 7 positions agree with TRBD1. Germline V gene lookup returns CDR1 GTSNPN and CDR2 SVGIG (reference sequence). This CDR3 comprises 14 residues. Trimming removed 0 bases from V and 5 bases from J; junction bases left unmatched: 6. CDR3 DNA sequence: TGTGCCTGGAGTGTGGGCAGGGGGATATATGGCTACACCTTC. Translating it yields CAWSVGRGIYGYTF.

This clone has a handful of counts. This chain joins TRBV5-4 and TRBJ2-1; 10 bases match TRBD2. This CDR3 comprises 15 residues. Germline V gene lookup returns CDR1 SGHNT and CDR2 YYREEE (reference sequence). The ends lost 4 bases at V and 5 bases at J; junction bases unmatched: 6. The CDR3 DNA is TGTGCCAGCAGCCGGACTAGCGGAGACAACAATGAGCAGTTCTTC. It encodes CASSRTSGDNNEQFF.

This clone was observed once. The J gene is TRBJ2-1, the V gene TRBV2; maybe TRBD2 (6 bases). V gave up 4 bases and J gave up 6 bases, with 16 bases separating them. The CDR3 has 15 residues. Per the germline V gene, CDR1 is SNHLY and CDR2 is FYNNEI. CDR3 coding DNA: TGTGCCAGCAGTGGAACGGGAGTCTCCCTCAATGAGCAGTTCTTC. This encodes CASSGTGVSLNEQFF.